This T cell receptor (beta chain) comes out of a study of cytomegalovirus exposure and HLA in healthy donors. This CDR3 is 15 amino acids long. V was pared by 1 base and J by 2 bases, with 4 bases of the junction left unmatched. In germline, CDR1 is SGHRS, CDR2 YFSETQ. Primers included in the PCR were 60 Vbeta and 13 Jbeta primers. Method: immunoSEQ multiplex PCR; TCRdb's copy keeps in-frame clones and lacks some. The data show 93,000 or so clones, with around 67% seen just once and around 3.3% held by the top ten. This receptor was identified in a woman aged 50 to 65 in good health and CMV-seronegative. The sample was PBMCs. The V and J genes are TRBV5-1 and TRBJ1-2, with TRBD1 matching 8 bases. The CDR3, as DNA: TGCGCCAGCAGCTTGAGACAGGGGCCAAACTATGGCTACACCTTC. As protein: CASSLRQGPNYGYTF.